The 32 T cell receptor beta chains reported below all come from one sample, sequenced in a study of graft-versus-host responses after intestinal transplantation. Method: immunoSEQ multiplex PCR; TCRdb's copy keeps in-frame clones and lacks some. The sample yields about 130,000 clones, around 90% seen once. These TCRs are of unknown antigen specificity. Specimen: unstimulated CD4+ T cells sorted from spleen or lymph node cells, collected before intestinal transplant. Receptors were obtained from a human donor who received an intestinal transplant.

About this clone: This sample also contains other DNA sequences that code for the same CDR3. V gene TRBV28 combines with J gene TRBJ2-7; a weak D match, TRBD2 (5 bases). With 3 bases removed from V and 2 bases from J, the gap between germline ends came to 14 bases. CDR3 length equals 15 residues. Germline V CDR1 and CDR2: MDHEN, SYDVKM. Written as DNA, the CDR3 is TGTGCCAGCAGTTTCTCCGGACTGAAGACCTACGAGCAGTACTTC. This translates into CASSFSGLKTYEQYF. Together with reference TRBV28 and TRBJ2-7, the CDR3 gives the full variable domain: DVKVTQSSRYLVKRTGEKVFLECVQDMDHENMFWYRQDPGLGLRLIYFSYDVKMKEKGDIPEGYSVSREKKERFSLILESASTNQTSMYLCASSFSGLKTYEQYFGPGTRLTVT.

The CDR3 DNA reads TGTGCCAGCTCATTAGGAACAGGCGCCGCAACTAATGAAAAACTGTTTTTT. The encoded protein is CASSLGTGAATNEKLFF. J is TRBJ1-4 and V is TRBV18, with D perhaps matching TRBD1 (5 bases). The germline V gene has CDR1 KGHSH and CDR2 LQKENI. The CDR3 is made up of 17 amino acids. Trimming stripped 5 bases from V and 0 bases from J, with 16 bases between.

This clone occurred a few times. The chain recombines TRBV28 with TRBJ1-5, with a weak D call TRBD1 (6 bases). CDR1 and CDR2 from the germline V gene are MDHEN and SYDVKM. The CDR3 extends over 13 amino acids. Trimming left V 6 bases short and J 4 bases short, with 10 bases between. CDR3 protein: CASRGQMNQPQHF. The CDR3 DNA reads as TGTGCCAGCAGGGGACAAATGAATCAGCCCCAGCATTTT.

The chain combines TRBV7-2 with TRBJ1-3; D is ambiguous. Between the trimmed V and J ends, which lost 1 base and 0 bases, there was a span of 10 bases. CDR1 is SGHTA, CDR2 FQGNSA, per germline. This CDR3 has 16 residues. CDR3 nucleotides: TGTGCCAGCAGCTTAGGAGGTATCTTCTCTGGAAACACCATATATTTT. It translates to CASSLGGIFSGNTIYF.

The V and J genes are TRBV28 and TRBJ1-4; D gene uncertain. Germline loops: CDR1 MDHEN, CDR2 SYDVKM. Trimming took 6 bases from V and 5 from J, leaving 13 bases between them. There are 14 residues in the CDR3. The CDR3 DNA sequence: TGTGCCAGCAGGCGCGAGGGAGGGAATGAAAAACTGTTTTTT. It translates to CASRREGGNEKLFF.

This clone has only a few counts. The rearrangement uses TRBV10-3 and TRBJ2-5; tentative D call: TRBD2 (5 bases). The CDR3 is made up of 13 amino acids. Germline V gene data show CDR1 as ENHRY and CDR2 as SYGVKD. V dropped 4 bases and J dropped 2 bases, with 8 bases sitting between them. CDR3 DNA sequence: TGTGCCATCAGTGTCACTAGGCAAGAGACCCAGTACTTC. It codes for CAISVTRQETQYF.

The chain has TRBV5-1 and TRBJ1-1; 9 nucleotides align to TRBD1. Germline V gene data show CDR1 as SGHRS and CDR2 as YFSETQ. The J segment lost 3 bases and the V segment lost 2 bases, leaving 8 bases of the junction unmatched. The CDR3 covers 16 residues. This CDR3 is CASSLTPQGADTEAFF. The CDR3 DNA reads as TGCGCCAGCAGCTTAACACCACAGGGGGCGGACACTGAAGCTTTCTTT.

The chain is built from TRBV28 and TRBJ1-1; TRBD1 might be the D (5 bases). This CDR3 comprises 15 residues. The V end was cut by 2 bases, the J end by 3 bases, with 13 bases between. Germline V gene data show CDR1 as MDHEN and CDR2 as SYDVKM. CDR3 sequence reads: CASSLQSSGDTEAFF. The CDR3 DNA is TGTGCCAGCAGTTTACAGTCCTCGGGGGACACTGAAGCTTTCTTT.

The gene calls are TRBV27 and TRBJ2-1, with 13 bases lining up with TRBD2. J lost 8 bases, V lost 5 bases, and 18 bases had no gene match. CDR1 and CDR2 (germline): MNHEY, SMNVEV (reference sequence). The CDR3 has 19 amino acids. The CDR3 nucleotides read TGTGCCAGCAGTCCGGGACTAGCGGGAACACTCCTACACTTACATGAGCAGTTCTTC. Its translation is CASSPGLAGTLLHLHEQFF.

The V and J genes are TRBV6-6 and TRBJ1-1; 9 bases map to TRBD1. The junction had 6 bases not matched to a gene; V was cut back by 6 bases and J by 1 base. CDR1 MNHNY and CDR2 SVGAGI come from the germline V gene (reference sequence). This CDR3 is 15 amino acids long. CDR3 protein: CASRLRTGANTEAFF. The CDR3 DNA sequence: TGTGCCAGCAGACTTCGGACAGGGGCGAACACTGAAGCTTTCTTT.

This chain uses TRBV29-1 with TRBJ1-5, with a weak D call TRBD1 (6 bases). This CDR3 has 13 residues. Deletions cut 6 bases from V and 6 bases from J, with 15 bases between. CDR1 SQVTM and CDR2 ANQGSEA come from the germline V gene. The CDR3 loop reads CSVADGGPQPQHF. The CDR3 bases are TGCAGCGTCGCCGATGGGGGGCCTCAGCCCCAGCATTTT. Full variable domain (outside the CDR3, taken from reference TRBV29-1 and TRBJ1-5): SAVISQKPSRDICQRGTSLTIQCQVDSQVTMMFWYRQQPGQSLTLIATANQGSEATYESGFVIDKFPISRPNLTFSTLTVSNMSPEDSSIYLCSVADGGPQPQHFGDGTRLSIL.

V is TRBV6-5 and J is TRBJ2-7; D is unresolved. The CDR3 loop spans 12 amino acids. Per germline, CDR1 MNHEY and CDR2 SVGAGI. Trimming took 7 bases from V and 0 from J, leaving 7 bases between them. CDR3 nucleotides: TGTGCCAGCAAGGCCTCCTCCTACGAGCAGTACTTC. Residues: CASKASSYEQYF.

The chain joins TRBV6-1 to TRBJ1-3, with D hard to call. Germline lookup yields CDR1 MNHNS and CDR2 SASEGT. Trimming left V 2 bases short and J 2 bases short, with 4 bases between. The CDR3 covers 13 residues. The CDR3 sequence is CASSELAGNTIYF. Here the CDR3 DNA reads TGTGCCAGCAGTGAATTAGCTGGAAACACCATATATTTT.

The chain carries TRBV9 and TRBJ2-5; D unclear. CDR1 and CDR2 (germline): SGDLS, YYNGEE. Trimming cost V 0 bases and J 5 bases, with 11 bases left between them. The CDR3 is 14 residues long. CDR3 region: CASSVGPTMETQYF. In DNA form, the CDR3 reads TGTGCCAGCAGCGTAGGGCCCACGATGGAGACCCAGTACTTC.

V is TRBV6-4 and J is TRBJ2-1; either TRBD1 or TRBD2 may supply D (5 bases each). The CDR3 has 15 amino acids. Trimming shortened V by 9 bases and J by 7 bases, and 22 bases separated the two germline ends. CDR1 MRHNA and CDR2 SNTAGT come from the germline V gene. CDR3 sequence (DNA): TGTGCCAGTAGCCTAACCGGGACGTGGGGGAATGAGCAGTTCTTC. This gives the protein CASSLTGTWGNEQFF.

The CDR3 DNA reads TGTGCCAGCAGCCTAGCCAGGAGGGGGCTAACAGATACGCAGTATTTT. It codes for CASSLARRGLTDTQYF. The V gene is TRBV11-2, the J gene TRBJ2-3, with D possibly matching TRBD1 (7 bases). Germline CDR1 is SGHAT and CDR2 is FQNNGV. This CDR3 comprises 16 residues. The V end lost 5 bases, the J end lost 3 bases, and 18 bases lay between the germline ends.

The sample holds one count of this clone. The V call is TRBV2, the J call TRBJ1-2; D is uncertain. Germline V gives CDR1 SNHLY, CDR2 FYNNEI. The CDR3 has 14 amino acids. The V and J ends lost 1 base and 2 bases respectively, with 8 bases between them. CDR3: CASSEVGWNYGYTF. The CDR3 DNA is TGTGCCAGCAGTGAAGTCGGTTGGAACTATGGCTACACCTTC.

The V and J genes are TRBV11-2 and TRBJ1-1, with 8 bases matching TRBD1. V shed 7 bases and J 11 bases; nucleotides not matched to a gene: 18. Germline V gives CDR1 SGHAT, CDR2 FQNNGV. The CDR3 has 15 residues. This chain's CDR3 is CASMQGAGEGRGAFF. Here the CDR3 DNA reads TGTGCCAGCATGCAGGGGGCGGGCGAGGGGAGAGGGGCTTTCTTT.

The chain links TRBV5-1 to TRBJ2-3; D is possibly TRBD2 (6 bases). Trimming shortened V by 2 bases and J by 4 bases, and 11 bases separated the two germline ends. The CDR3 contains 14 residues. Germline assignment: CDR1 SGHRS and CDR2 YFSETQ. As DNA, the CDR3 is TGCGCCAGCAGCTTCGGAGGGCCCCCAGATACGCAGTATTTT. It encodes CASSFGGPPDTQYF.

The chain recombines TRBV14 with TRBJ1-2; 7 nucleotides align to TRBD1. CDR1 is SGHDN and CDR2 is FVKESK in the germline V gene. Unmatched junction bases numbered 3, after V lost 1 base and J lost 4 bases. This CDR3 is 14 amino acids long. In DNA form, the CDR3 reads TGTGCCAGCAGCCAAGTAACAGGGGCCTATGGCTACACCTTC. Translation gives CASSQVTGAYGYTF.

The V call is TRBV7-2, the J call TRBJ2-5; 12 bases match TRBD2. Unmatched junction bases numbered 6, after V lost 2 bases and J lost 5 bases. The CDR3 consists of 16 residues. Germline V gene lookup returns CDR1 SGHTA and CDR2 FQGNSA. As DNA, the CDR3 is TGTGCCAGCAGCTTACGGACTAGCGGGACTGGGGAGACCCAGTACTTC. Translating gives CASSLRTSGTGETQYF.

This chain uses TRBV27 with TRBJ2-7; 14 bases map to TRBD2. The V and J ends lost 6 bases and 5 bases, in that order; junction bases with no gene match: 6. This CDR3 region has 15 residues. From germline, CDR1 is MNHEY and CDR2 SMNVEV (reference sequence). The CDR3, as DNA: TGTGCCAGCAGACTCGGGACTAGCGGGAGTGACGAGCAGTACTTC. Protein product: CASRLGTSGSDEQYF.

The rearrangement links TRBV19 to TRBJ2-3; a possible D gene is TRBD1 (7 bases). This CDR3 region has 14 residues. V was cut by 6 bases and J by 4 bases, with 14 bases left in between. Germline V gene lookup returns CDR1 LNHDA and CDR2 SQIVND (reference sequence). The CDR3 is CASSPGGKADTQYF. CDR3 nucleotide sequence: TGTGCCAGTAGCCCAGGGGGGAAGGCAGATACGCAGTATTTT. Combining the CDR3 with reference TRBV19 and TRBJ2-3 gives the whole variable domain DGGITQSPKYLFRKEGQNVTLSCEQNLNHDAMYWYRQDPGQGLRLIYYSQIVNDFQKGDIAEGYSVSREKKESFPLTVTSAQKNPTAFYLCASSPGGKADTQYFGPGTRLTVL.

The chain combines TRBV29-1 with TRBJ2-5; D is unresolved. The CDR3 has 14 residues. The ends were cut back, 1 base at V and 2 bases at J, with 11 bases in the middle. The V gene's germline CDR1 is SQVTM and CDR2 ANQGSEA. Here the CDR3 DNA reads TGCAGCGTTGAAGGTCGCGACCGACAAGAGACCCAGTACTTC. It codes for CSVEGRDRQETQYF.

The rearrangement uses TRBV6-5 and TRBJ1-3, with TRBD1 matching over 7 bases. CDR1 is MNHEY, CDR2 SVGAGI, per germline. V trimming: 6 bases; J trimming: 0 bases; junction bases outside the gene matches: 2. CDR3 length equals 14 residues. As DNA, the CDR3 is TGTGCCAGCAGCTGGGACAGCTCTGGAAACACCATATATTTT. Translating it yields CASSWDSSGNTIYF.

The genes are TRBV2 and TRBJ2-1; 9 bases are shared with TRBD2. Germline CDR1 SNHLY, CDR2 FYNNEI. J was trimmed by 12 bases and V by 6 bases; bases with no gene match: 12. The CDR3 runs to 14 residues. The DNA for the CDR3 is TGTGCCAGCAGCCTTAGCGGGAGCACTGGTGGGCAGTTCTTC. It is translated as CASSLSGSTGGQFF.

V usage is TRBV28 and J usage is TRBJ2-7, with 9 bases fitting TRBD1. Looked up from germline, CDR1 is MDHEN and CDR2 is SYDVKM. Trimming at V came to 7 bases and at J to 4 bases, leaving 5 bases not matched to a gene. The CDR3 loop spans 13 amino acids. CDR3 nucleotide sequence: TGTGCCAGCATTCTGACAGGGGGTTACGAGCAGTACTTC. Its protein is CASILTGGYEQYF.

The V call is TRBV7-9, the J call TRBJ2-3; 10 bases line up with TRBD1. The V gene's germline CDR1 is SEHNR and CDR2 FQNEAQ (reference sequence). J gave up 2 bases and V 5 bases, and 4 bases lay outside the gene matches. This CDR3 spans 15 amino acids. This CDR3 reads CASSRTGGFTDTQYF. CDR3 DNA sequence: TGTGCCAGCAGCCGGACAGGGGGTTTCACAGATACGCAGTATTTT.

J is TRBJ1-2 and V is TRBV30; D remains unclear. Germline assignment: CDR1 GTSNPN and CDR2 SVGIG (reference sequence). The V gene lost 0 bases and the J gene lost 8 bases, with 10 bases spanning the gap. There are 12 residues in the CDR3. CDR3 bases: TGTGCCTGGAGTGTATCTGGCGGGGGCTACACCTTC. Its protein product is CAWSVSGGGYTF.

The J gene is TRBJ2-1, the V gene TRBV19; D gene ambiguous. Germline loops: CDR1 LNHDA, CDR2 SQIVND (reference sequence). The CDR3 has 13 amino acids. V was trimmed by 5 bases and J by 0 bases, leaving 5 bases between them. The CDR3 coding sequence is TGTGCCAGTAGTGAGAGCTCCTACAATGAGCAGTTCTTC. It is translated as CASSESSYNEQFF.

The rearrangement links TRBV4-1 to TRBJ1-4, with TRBD1 matching over 7 bases. J was trimmed by 7 bases and V by 6 bases; bases with no gene match: 14. Germline V gives CDR1 MGHRA, CDR2 YSYEKL. This CDR3 has 16 residues. The CDR3: CASRPAGQGGSEKLFF. The CDR3 DNA reads TGCGCCAGCAGGCCGGCCGGCCAGGGGGGAAGTGAAAAACTGTTTTTT.

The V and J genes are TRBV5-4 and TRBJ1-1; D call uncertain. The germline V gene encodes CDR1 SGHNT and CDR2 YYREEE (reference sequence). The CDR3 is made up of 11 amino acids. Between the trimmed V and J ends, which lost 0 bases and 8 bases, there was a span of 5 bases. This CDR3 reads CASSLEQEAFF. The CDR3 nucleotides read TGTGCCAGCAGCTTGGAACAGGAAGCTTTCTTT. The full variable domain, rest sourced from reference TRBV5-4 and TRBJ1-1, is ETGVTQSPTHLIKTRGQQVTLRCSSQSGHNTVSWYQQALGQGPQFIFQYYREEENGRGNFPPRFSGLQFPNYSSELNVNALELDDSALYLCASSLEQEAFFGQGTRLTVV.